These 25 T cell receptor beta chains originate from one sample sequenced in a study of T-cell reconstitution after alpha-beta-depleted transplantation in children. Unique molecular identifiers were used in preparing the TCRbeta library. Via MiXCR, TCRdb re-called the PCR reads, giving one row per CDR3 protein. The repertoire has hundreds of thousands of distinct CDR3 sequences, roughly 13% of them found once; the top ten carry 0.79%. Sequencing used PBMCs, obtained before TCRalphabeta/CD19-depleted stem cell transplant. Source of these receptors: a girl aged 2 to 10 with congenital amegakaryocytic thrombocytopenia, due to receive a stem cell transplant.

Ten or more counts support this clonotype. The rearrangement joins TRBV5-1 to TRBJ2-1, with D hard to call. This CDR3 comprises 16 residues. Germline V gene data show CDR1 as SGHRS and CDR2 as YFSETQ. Trimming took off 1 base at V and 1 base at J, with 12 bases between the two ends. The CDR3 DNA follows: TGCGCCAGCAGCTTGTCTGGTTACTCGTCCTACAATGAGCAGTTCTTC. It codes for CASSLSGYSSYNEQFF. Filled out from reference TRBV5-1 and TRBJ2-1, the complete variable domain reads KAGVTQTPRYLIKTRGQQVTLSCSPISGHRSVSWYQQTPGQGLQFLFEYFSETQRNKGNFPGRFSGRQFSNSRSEMNVSTLELGDSALYLCASSLSGYSSYNEQFFGPGTRLTVL.

The rearrangement joins TRBV9 to TRBJ2-7; 11 bases align to TRBD2. Trimming at V came to 0 bases and at J to 3 bases, leaving 2 bases not matched to a gene. This CDR3 has 15 residues. In germline, CDR1 is SGDLS, CDR2 YYNGEE. This chain's CDR3 is CASSVAGTSGYEQYF. CDR3 bases: TGTGCCAGCAGCGTAGCCGGGACTAGCGGCTACGAGCAGTACTTC.

This clonotype was seen many times. The chain couples TRBV10-3 to TRBJ2-3; possibly TRBD2 for D (5 bases). The CDR3 loop spans 16 amino acids. Germline lookup yields CDR1 ENHRY and CDR2 SYGVKD. Trimming shortened V by 7 bases and J by 5 bases, and 22 bases separated the two germline ends. CDR3 coding DNA: TGTGCCATCAATTCCGCCACTAGAGGACTTAAAGATACGCAGTATTTT. This sequence encodes CAINSATRGLKDTQYF.

Concerning this clonotype: A much larger clone sits a single nucleotide away, making a read error possible. Given the absence of the conserved phenylalanine or tryptophan at the CDR3 end, a read error is likely. The rearrangement joins TRBV25-1 to TRBJ2-3; D is undetermined. The CDR3 covers 14 residues. CDR1 and CDR2 (germline): MGHDK, SYGVNS. Trimming pared 6 bases from V and 1 base from J, leaving 11 bases between. Here the CDR3 DNA reads TGTGCCAGCAGGGATCGTGACGGCACAGATACGCAGTATTTA. This translates into CASRDRDGTDTQYL.

This sequence joins TRBV9 and TRBJ2-2, with 7 bases matching TRBD2. Trimming removed 0 bases from V and 7 bases from J; junction bases left unmatched: 6. The CDR3 has 15 amino acids. CDR1 is SGDLS, CDR2 YYNGEE, per germline. The CDR3 DNA reads TGTGCCAGCAGCGTAGGATTAGCGGGTGGCGGGGAGCTGTTTTTT. Translated: CASSVGLAGGGELFF. Full variable domain (rest looked up from reference TRBV9 and TRBJ2-2): DSGVTQTPKHLITATGQRVTLRCSPRSGDLSVYWYQQSLDQGLQFLIQYYNGEERAKGNILERFSAQQFPDLHSELNLSSLELGDSALYFCASSVGLAGGGELFFGEGSRLTVL.

This clonotype was seen repeatedly, ten times or more. The chain recombines TRBV5-1 with TRBJ2-1; 7 bases are a match to TRBD2. Germline loops: CDR1 SGHRS, CDR2 YFSETQ. V lost 5 bases, J lost 9 bases, and 11 bases stayed unmatched. This CDR3 spans 14 amino acids. The chain's CDR3 is CASRLAAPGGEQFF. Here the CDR3 DNA reads TGCGCCAGCAGGTTAGCGGCCCCGGGGGGTGAGCAGTTCTTC. Using reference TRBV5-1 and TRBJ2-1 for the parts outside the CDR3, the full variable domain is KAGVTQTPRYLIKTRGQQVTLSCSPISGHRSVSWYQQTPGQGLQFLFEYFSETQRNKGNFPGRFSGRQFSNSRSEMNVSTLELGDSALYLCASRLAAPGGEQFFGPGTRLTVL.

This clonotype was observed at least ten times. V and J are TRBV7-2 and TRBJ2-7; D call uncertain. The CDR3 consists of 15 residues. Per the germline V gene, CDR1 is SGHTA and CDR2 is FQGNSA. Between the trimmed V and J ends, which lost 1 base and 1 base, there was a span of 11 bases. CDR3 bases: TGTGCCAGCAGCTTAGATCCGGACGGGTCCTACGAGCAGTACTTC. Translation: CASSLDPDGSYEQYF. The whole variable domain, filled in from reference TRBV7-2 and TRBJ2-7, reads GAGVSQSPSNKVTEKGKDVELRCDPISGHTALYWYRQSLGQGLEFLIYFQGNSAPDKSGLPSDRFSAERTGGSVSTLTIQRTQQEDSAVYLCASSLDPDGSYEQYFGPGTRLTVT.

This clonotype was recorded many times. The genes are TRBV5-1 and TRBJ1-3; D is undetermined. The CDR3 is 15 residues long. Germline V gene lookup returns CDR1 SGHRS and CDR2 YFSETQ. V was pared by 3 bases and J by 0 bases, with 10 bases between. CDR3 sequence (DNA): TGCGCCAGCAGCTCGGACGGAGCCTCTGGAAACACCATATATTTT. Translation: CASSSDGASGNTIYF. Supplemented by reference TRBV5-1 and TRBJ1-3, the full variable domain reads KAGVTQTPRYLIKTRGQQVTLSCSPISGHRSVSWYQQTPGQGLQFLFEYFSETQRNKGNFPGRFSGRQFSNSRSEMNVSTLELGDSALYLCASSSDGASGNTIYFGEGSWLTVV.

This clonotype was seen repeatedly, ten times or more. The chain links TRBV29-1 to TRBJ2-3; 13 bases match TRBD2. Looked up from germline, CDR1 is SQVTM and CDR2 is ANQGSEA. J lost 5 bases, V lost 5 bases, and 13 bases had no gene match. This CDR3 contains 17 residues. The CDR3 sequence is CSVPRTSGRVVGDTQYF. In nucleotides, the CDR3 is TGCAGCGTTCCCCGCACTAGCGGGAGGGTAGTCGGAGATACGCAGTATTTT.

The chain joins TRBV7-9 to TRBJ2-2; D is unclear. There are 14 residues in the CDR3. V was trimmed by 5 bases and J by 6 bases, leaving 13 bases between them. The germline gives CDR1 SEHNR, CDR2 FQNEAQ (reference sequence). CDR3 nucleotides: TGTGCCAGCAGCCCCCCCATGGGGTCCGGGGAGCTGTTTTTT. Its protein is CASSPPMGSGELFF.

This clonotype was counted ten times or more. CDR3 nucleotide sequence: TGTGCCAGCAAGACCCCAGGGGCCGAGCAGTACTTC. Amino acid sequence: CASKTPGAEQYF. This chain joins TRBV6-6 and TRBJ2-7; possibly TRBD1 for D (6 bases). Trimming took off 7 bases at V and 6 bases at J, with 13 bases between the two ends. The germline gives CDR1 MNHNY, CDR2 SVGAGI (reference sequence). This CDR3 has 12 amino acids.

This chain joins TRBV14 and TRBJ2-4, with D perhaps matching TRBD1 (6 bases). Trimming cost V 4 bases and J 9 bases, with 16 bases left between them. CDR1 is SGHDN, CDR2 FVKESK, per germline. This CDR3 spans 14 amino acids. CDR3 residues: CASSLLGTWSIQYF. CDR3 in DNA: TGTGCCAGCAGCCTCCTCGGGACATGGAGCATTCAGTACTTC.

This clonotype was observed a few times. The gene calls are TRBV4-1 and TRBJ2-2; D ambiguous. Per the germline V gene, CDR1 is MGHRA and CDR2 is YSYEKL. The CDR3 covers 14 residues. Trimming left V 1 base short and J 3 bases short, with 6 bases between. In nucleotides, the CDR3 is TGCGCCAGCAGCCAAGGGATCTACACCGGGGAGCTGTTTTTT. Translating gives CASSQGIYTGELFF.

The table lists this clonotype with many counts. The V and J genes are TRBV28 and TRBJ1-5, with D possibly being TRBD1 (6 bases). This CDR3 comprises 13 residues. Per germline, CDR1 MDHEN and CDR2 SYDVKM. V shed 6 bases and J shed 5 bases, with 11 bases lying between them. Here the CDR3 DNA reads TGTGCCAGCAGGCTCGGGACATATCAGCCCCAGCATTTT. It encodes CASRLGTYQPQHF.

V usage is TRBV5-4 and J usage is TRBJ2-7; 7 bases line up with TRBD2. The CDR3 loop spans 14 amino acids. Germline V gene data show CDR1 as SGHNT and CDR2 as YYREEE (reference sequence). V lost 0 bases to trimming and J lost 8 bases; unmatched junction nucleotides: 8. CDR3 region: CASSLAGGSYKQYF. DNA for the CDR3: TGTGCCAGCAGCTTGGCGGGAGGATCATACAAGCAGTACTTC.

The CDR3 region has the DNA TGTGCCAGCAGCTTTTTTCGTTCTAGGGAGCAGTTCTTC. It yields the protein CASSFFRSREQFF. The chain couples TRBV7-2 to TRBJ2-1; D not resolved. Trimming pared 3 bases from V and 10 bases from J, leaving 13 bases between. CDR1 is SGHTA, CDR2 FQGNSA, per germline. This CDR3 spans 13 amino acids.

The chain has TRBV3-1 and TRBJ2-1; 15 bases line up with TRBD2. The CDR3 is 18 residues long. J lost 0 bases, V lost 8 bases, and 8 bases had no gene match. Germline CDR1 and CDR2: LGHDT and YNNKEL (reference sequence). This CDR3 reads CASLDGTSGRHSYNEQFF. Here the CDR3 DNA reads TGTGCCAGCCTCGACGGGACTAGCGGGAGGCACTCCTACAATGAGCAGTTCTTC.

This clonotype occurred many times. This chain uses TRBV12-3 or TRBV12-4 with TRBJ1-3; a possible D gene is TRBD1 (5 bases). Trimming removed 5 bases at V and 0 bases at J, with 11 bases between. This CDR3 has 15 amino acids. CDR3 amino acids: CASSPRGFSGNTIYF. The CDR3 bases are TGTGCCAGCAGTCCTCGGGGCTTCTCTGGAAACACCATATATTTT.

This clonotype was detected many times. The chain recombines TRBV6-1 with TRBJ2-1; 8 bases are shared with TRBD1. The ends lost 5 bases at V and 1 base at J; junction bases unmatched: 19. Germline lookup yields CDR1 MNHNS and CDR2 SASEGT. The CDR3 runs to 20 residues. CDR3 region: CASSQVQGGGPAGSYNEQFF. CDR3 nucleotides: TGTGCCAGCAGTCAAGTACAGGGGGGCGGCCCAGCGGGTTCCTACAATGAGCAGTTCTTC.

Many counts were recorded for this clonotype. This chain links TRBV6-1 with TRBJ1-1, with no clear D. Germline-derived CDR1 and CDR2 are MNHNS and SASEGT. V was shortened by 4 bases and J by 0 bases, with 15 bases between the two germline ends. This CDR3 is 16 amino acids long. The DNA for the CDR3 is TGTGCCAGCAGTGCTATAATTCAGAATATGAACACTGAAGCTTTCTTT. This codes for CASSAIIQNMNTEAFF.

This clonotype has ten or more counts. Here the CDR3 DNA reads TGTGCCAGCAGCCCTAGACTGGCAGGGGTAGATACGCAGTATTTT. It codes for CASSPRLAGVDTQYF. The chain is built from TRBV7-6 and TRBJ2-3, with D perhaps matching TRBD1 (6 bases). V was clipped by 5 bases and J by 5 bases, with 17 bases between them. The CDR3 is made up of 15 amino acids. From germline, CDR1 is SGHVS and CDR2 FNYEAQ.

This clonotype was counted ten times or more. The chain carries TRBV20-1 and TRBJ2-5, with TRBD2 as a possible D gene (6 bases). This CDR3 contains 14 residues. Germline lookup yields CDR1 DFQATT and CDR2 SNEGSKA (reference sequence). Trimming shortened V by 4 bases and J by 5 bases, and 17 bases separated the two germline ends. The CDR3 protein is CSATQEGIGETQYF. CDR3 in DNA: TGCAGTGCTACACAGGAGGGGATTGGCGAGACCCAGTACTTC.

The CDR3 region has the DNA TGCAGTGCTAGAGATCTTGGTAATCCGGCGTGGTTACAAGAGACCCAGTACTTC. Translated, it gives CSARDLGNPAWLQETQYF. The gene calls are TRBV20-1 and TRBJ2-5; D gene unclear. The germline V gene has CDR1 DFQATT and CDR2 SNEGSKA (reference sequence). CDR3 length: 18 amino acids. Between the trimmed V and J ends, which lost 0 bases and 2 bases, there was a span of 22 bases.

This clonotype was detected many times. CDR3 in amino acids: CSARDPAGELFF. In DNA, the CDR3 is TGCAGTGCTAGAGATCCGGCCGGGGAGCTGTTTTTT. This rearrangement joins TRBV20-1 to TRBJ2-2; no reliable D call. The CDR3 consists of 12 residues. V lost 0 bases to trimming and J lost 6 bases, with 5 bases between them. Germline V lookup: CDR1 DFQATT, CDR2 SNEGSKA (reference sequence).

This rearrangement joins TRBV7-9 to TRBJ2-2; TRBD1 is a possible D gene (6 bases). The ends were cut back, 7 bases at V and 1 base at J, with 7 bases in the middle. The germline V gene encodes CDR1 SEHNR and CDR2 FQNEAQ (reference sequence). CDR3 size: 13 residues. The CDR3 reads CASTGVNTGELFF. CDR3 DNA: TGTGCCAGCACAGGGGTGAACACCGGGGAGCTGTTTTTT.